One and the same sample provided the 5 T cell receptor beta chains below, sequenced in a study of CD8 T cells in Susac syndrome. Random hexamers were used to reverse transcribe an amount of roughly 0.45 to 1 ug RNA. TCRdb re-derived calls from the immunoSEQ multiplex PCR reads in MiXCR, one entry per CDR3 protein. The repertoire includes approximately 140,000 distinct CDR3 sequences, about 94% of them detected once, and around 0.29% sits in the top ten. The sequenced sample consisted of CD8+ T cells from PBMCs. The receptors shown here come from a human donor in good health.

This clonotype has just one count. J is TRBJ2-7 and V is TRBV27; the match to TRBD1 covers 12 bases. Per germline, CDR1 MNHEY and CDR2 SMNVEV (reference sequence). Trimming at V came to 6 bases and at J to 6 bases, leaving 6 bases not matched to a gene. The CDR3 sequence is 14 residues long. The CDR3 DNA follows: TGTGCCAGCAGCCCCGGGACAGGGGGCACCGAGCAGTACTTC. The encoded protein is CASSPGTGGTEQYF.

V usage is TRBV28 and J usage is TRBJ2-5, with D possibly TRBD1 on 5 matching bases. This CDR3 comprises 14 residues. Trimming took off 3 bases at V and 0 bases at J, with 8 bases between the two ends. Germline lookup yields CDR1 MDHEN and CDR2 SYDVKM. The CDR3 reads CASSFSGYQETQYF. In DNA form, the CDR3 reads TGTGCCAGCAGTTTTTCAGGGTACCAAGAGACCCAGTACTTC.

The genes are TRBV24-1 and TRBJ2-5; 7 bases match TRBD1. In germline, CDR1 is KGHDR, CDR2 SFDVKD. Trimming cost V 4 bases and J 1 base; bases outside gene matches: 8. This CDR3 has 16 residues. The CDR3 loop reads CATSDPSTGSQETQYF. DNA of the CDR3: TGTGCCACCAGTGACCCCTCGACAGGGAGCCAAGAGACCCAGTACTTC.

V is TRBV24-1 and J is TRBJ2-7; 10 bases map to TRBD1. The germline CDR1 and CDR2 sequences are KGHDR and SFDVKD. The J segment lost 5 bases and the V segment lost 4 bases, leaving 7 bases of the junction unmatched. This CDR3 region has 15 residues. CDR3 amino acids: CATSDMGTGADEQYF. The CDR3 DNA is TGTGCCACCAGTGACATGGGGACAGGGGCCGACGAGCAGTACTTC.

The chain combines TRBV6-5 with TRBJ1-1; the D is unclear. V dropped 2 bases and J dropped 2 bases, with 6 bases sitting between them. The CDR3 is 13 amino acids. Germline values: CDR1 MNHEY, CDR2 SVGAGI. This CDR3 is CASSYIFNTEAFF. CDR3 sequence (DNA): TGTGCCAGCAGTTACATATTCAACACTGAAGCTTTCTTT.